Below are 12 T cell receptor beta chains sequenced from a single sample in a study of T cells after yellow fever vaccination. TCRdb re-analysed the 5' RACE reads in MiXCR, keeping a single row per CDR3 protein. The sample comprises 340,000 or so distinct CDR3 sequences, around 12% of which are singletons, and about 3% rests with the top ten. The specimen comprised CD4+ T cells sorted from PBMCs, sampled 15 days after the yellow fever booster vaccination. The receptor source for this set is a man in his late teens or twenties who received the YFV17D yellow fever vaccine.

The chain carries TRBV5-4 and TRBJ2-1; 7 nucleotides line up with TRBD2. The CDR3 contains 12 residues. Germline V CDR1 and CDR2: SGHNT, YYREEE (reference sequence). The junction had 6 bases not matched to a gene; V was cut back by 3 bases and J by 12 bases. The CDR3 spells CASSSSGGMQFF. The CDR3 DNA reads TGTGCCAGCAGCTCGTCGGGAGGAATGCAGTTCTTC. The full variable domain, its missing parts supplied by reference TRBV5-4 and TRBJ2-1, is ETGVTQSPTHLIKTRGQQVTLRCSSQSGHNTVSWYQQALGQGPQFIFQYYREEENGRGNFPPRFSGLQFPNYSSELNVNALELDDSALYLCASSSSGGMQFFGPGTRLTVL.

A few counts support this clonotype. The chain links TRBV5-1 to TRBJ2-1; a weak D match, TRBD1 (6 bases). The CDR3 runs 15 residues. Germline V gene sequence: CDR1 SGHRS, CDR2 YFSETQ. V shed 0 bases and J shed 7 bases, with 14 bases lying between them. CDR3 in DNA: TGCGCCAGCAGCTTGGGGGGGCCCGAGGTAAATGAGCAGTTCTTC. This sequence encodes CASSLGGPEVNEQFF.

This clonotype was counted ten times or more. The V and J genes are TRBV12-3 or TRBV12-4 and TRBJ1-1; D is ambiguous. The CDR3 has 12 amino acids. Trimming pared 5 bases from V and 10 bases from J, leaving 14 bases between. The DNA of the CDR3 is TGTGCCAGCAGTCTCGGGTCCCTCGGAGCTTTCTTT. Residues: CASSLGSLGAFF.

The CDR3 is CASSLGRVGIYGYTF. As DNA, the CDR3 is TGTGCCAGCAGCTTAGGGCGAGTCGGAATCTATGGCTACACCTTC. This rearrangement joins TRBV7-9 to TRBJ1-2; D unclear. Deletions cut 1 base from V and 4 bases from J, with 13 bases between. CDR3 length: 15 amino acids. CDR1 and CDR2 (germline): SEHNR, FQNEAQ (reference sequence).

This clonotype was detected only a few times. The rearrangement links TRBV4-3 to TRBJ2-3; 10 nucleotides match TRBD2. Germline V gene sequence: CDR1 LGHNA, CDR2 YSLEER. V trimming: 5 bases; J trimming: 4 bases; junction bases outside the gene matches: 12. This CDR3 spans 17 amino acids. CDR3 residues: CASSMSGGAGAADTQYF. The CDR3 DNA is TGCGCCAGCAGCATGAGCGGGGGGGCCGGGGCGGCAGATACGCAGTATTTT.

This clonotype was counted between two and nine times. V is TRBV11-2 and J is TRBJ2-6; 10 bases agree with TRBD1. The CDR3 sequence is 17 residues long. Germline assignment: CDR1 SGHAT and CDR2 FQNNGV. The J segment lost 2 bases and the V segment lost 2 bases, leaving 3 bases of the junction unmatched. The CDR3 protein is CASSLRGTGAGANVLTF. The CDR3 DNA follows: TGTGCCAGCAGCTTACGGGGGACAGGGGCTGGGGCCAACGTCCTGACTTTC.

This clonotype was recorded at least ten times. The V gene is TRBV4-3, the J gene TRBJ2-2, with a weak D call TRBD1 (5 bases). CDR1 and CDR2 from the germline V gene are LGHNA and YSLEER. V was trimmed by 6 bases and J by 6 bases, leaving 17 bases between them. This CDR3 is built from 15 residues. CDR3: CASSPGASVPGELFF. CDR3 bases: TGCGCCAGCAGTCCTGGGGCTAGTGTCCCCGGGGAGCTGTTTTTT.

This clonotype was recorded a few times. The V call is TRBV5-1, the J call TRBJ1-2; D call uncertain. The CDR3 loop spans 13 amino acids. Trimming removed 0 bases at V and 1 base at J, with 4 bases between. Germline CDR1 SGHRS, CDR2 YFSETQ. The CDR3 DNA follows: TGCGCCAGCAGCTTGGAAGTTAACTATGGCTACACCTTC. Its translation is CASSLEVNYGYTF.

This clonotype was observed a few times. The chain has TRBV20-1 and TRBJ2-3; no firm D call. The V end was cut by 8 bases, the J end by 5 bases, with 14 bases between. This CDR3 is built from 12 residues. Germline CDR1 and CDR2: DFQATT and SNEGSKA (reference sequence). The CDR3 loop is CSLTPDGDTQYF. The CDR3 coding sequence is TGCAGTCTCACCCCGGATGGAGATACGCAGTATTTT.

This clonotype was recorded at least ten times. The genes are TRBV15 and TRBJ2-4; D gene ambiguous. Germline CDR1 reads LNHNV; CDR2 reads YYDKDF (reference sequence). Between the trimmed V and J ends, which lost 0 bases and 8 bases, there was a span of 8 bases. CDR3 length: 13 residues. The CDR3 loop reads CATSREGHDIQYF. The CDR3 nucleotides read TGTGCCACCAGCAGAGAGGGCCATGACATTCAGTACTTC.

This clonotype came up many times. The chain recombines TRBV5-6 with TRBJ1-2; TRBD1 matches at 7 bases. Germline CDR1 is SGHDT and CDR2 is YYEEEE. This CDR3 has 13 amino acids. V was pared by 4 bases and J by 7 bases, with 7 bases of the junction left unmatched. The CDR3 DNA reads TGTGCCAGCAGCCGACAGGGCCATCCTGGCTACACCTTC. Protein: CASSRQGHPGYTF.

This clonotype was counted only a few times. The rearrangement joins TRBV7-2 to TRBJ2-7; D is unclear. Trimming left V 2 bases short and J 0 bases short, with 8 bases between. Germline CDR1 SGHTA, CDR2 FQGNSA. The CDR3 has 14 amino acids. The CDR3: CASSLSRTSYEQYF. CDR3 bases: TGTGCCAGCAGCTTATCACGGACCTCCTACGAGCAGTACTTC.